The rows below give T cell receptor beta chains drawn from one sample of a study of vaccination and CD4 T cells after COVID-19. MiXCR, applied by TCRdb to the PCR reads, yields one record per CDR3 protein. Counted here are approximately 15,000 distinct CDR3 sequences, about 61% occurring once; the ten biggest clones make up roughly 10%. No antigens are known for them. Sequencing was carried out using CD4+ T cells from blood, cultured in vitro. Source of these receptors: a human donor who had recovered from COVID-19. The CDR3 runs from the conserved cysteine through the conserved F or W. A D gene is named only where the DNA matches it firmly. The listing skips clone size in some rows; elsewhere it reads once, few, many or a size class.

abundance: NA
len: 15
d_gene: NA
v_gene: TRBV2
j_gene: TRBJ2-3
CDR3aa: CASSWIQGRTDTQYF
CDR3nt: TGTGCCAGCTCCTGGATCCAGGGGCGCACAGATACGCAGTATTTT

abundance: NA
len: 13
d_gene: TRBD1
v_gene: TRBV27
j_gene: TRBJ1-2
CDR3aa: CASSRYRGRDYTF
CDR3nt: TGTGCCAGCAGCCGTTACAGGGGTCGCGACTACACCTTC

abundance: NA
len: 15
d_gene: TRBD1
v_gene: TRBV7-3
j_gene: TRBJ2-3
CDR3aa: CASSLYQGVTDTQYF
CDR3nt: TGTGCCAGCAGCTTATATCAGGGGGTAACAGATACGCAGTATTTT

abundance: few
len: 18
d_gene: TRBD1
v_gene: TRBV10-3
j_gene: TRBJ1-5
CDR3aa: CAISESPWDRNFNQPQHF
CDR3nt: TGTGCCATCAGTGAGAGCCCATGGGACAGAAACTTCAATCAGCCCCAGCATTTT

abundance: few
len: 16
d_gene: NA
v_gene: TRBV20-1
j_gene: TRBJ2-1
CDR3aa: CSARDGGIVFYNEQFF
CDR3nt: TGCAGTGCTAGAGATGGGGGGATAGTATTTTACAATGAGCAGTTCTTC

abundance: few
len: 16
d_gene: TRBD1
v_gene: TRBV7-9
j_gene: TRBJ2-7
CDR3aa: CASSPLAGQVSYEQYF
CDR3nt: TGTGCCAGCAGCCCCTTGGCGGGACAGGTTTCCTACGAGCAGTACTTC

abundance: few
len: 12
d_gene: NA
v_gene: TRBV7-9
j_gene: TRBJ2-7
CDR3aa: CASSLRRTEQYF
CDR3nt: TGTGCCAGCAGCTTAAGGCGAACCGAGCAGTACTTC

abundance: NA
len: 17
d_gene: TRBD1
v_gene: TRBV7-2
j_gene: TRBJ2-1
CDR3aa: CASSLGLTGGWENEQFF
CDR3nt: TGTGCCAGCAGCTTGGGATTAACAGGGGGCTGGGAGAATGAGCAGTTCTTC

abundance: NA
len: 15
d_gene: TRBD1
v_gene: TRBV5-5
j_gene: TRBJ1-1
CDR3aa: CASSIAGTGLTEAFF
CDR3nt: TGTGCCAGCAGCATAGCCGGGACAGGGTTGACTGAAGCTTTCTTT

abundance: NA
len: 15
d_gene: NA
v_gene: TRBV11-2
j_gene: TRBJ1-1
CDR3aa: CASSPAGGESTEAFF
CDR3nt: TGTGCCAGCAGTCCCGCGGGGGGGGAGAGCACTGAAGCTTTCTTT

abundance: NA
len: 15
d_gene: TRBD2
v_gene: TRBV15
j_gene: TRBJ2-5
CDR3aa: CATSRVRLAQETQYF
CDR3nt: TGTGCCACCAGCAGAGTCAGACTAGCCCAAGAGACCCAGTACTTC

abundance: NA
len: 15
d_gene: NA
v_gene: TRBV14
j_gene: TRBJ2-1
CDR3aa: CASSQDSGSYNEQFF
CDR3nt: TGTGCCAGCAGCCAAGATAGCGGCTCCTACAATGAGCAGTTCTTC

abundance: NA
len: 13
d_gene: NA
v_gene: TRBV6-2/TRBV6-3
j_gene: TRBJ2-3
CDR3aa: CASRRGRTDTQYF
CDR3nt: TGTGCCAGCAGACGGGGCCGCACAGATACGCAGTATTTT

abundance: NA
len: 17
d_gene: NA
v_gene: TRBV21-1
j_gene: TRBJ2-1
CDR3aa: CASSKDCRLAGGNEQFF
CDR3nt: TGTGCCAGCAGCAAAGACTGTCGACTAGCGGGAGGTAATGAGCAGTTCTTC

abundance: NA
len: 14
d_gene: NA
v_gene: TRBV20-1
j_gene: TRBJ1-6
CDR3aa: CSATGSPANSPLHF
CDR3nt: TGCAGTGCTACCGGGAGCCCCGCGAATTCACCCCTCCACTTT

abundance: NA
len: 14
d_gene: TRBD2
v_gene: TRBV25-1
j_gene: TRBJ2-5
CDR3aa: CASARTSGIETQYF
CDR3nt: TGTGCCAGCGCCCGGACTAGCGGGATTGAGACCCAGTACTTC

abundance: few
len: 16
d_gene: TRBD2
v_gene: TRBV3-1
j_gene: TRBJ2-1
CDR3aa: CASSQGLREATTWQFF
CDR3nt: TGTGCCAGCAGCCAAGGGCTGCGGGAGGCCACCACGTGGCAGTTCTTC

abundance: NA
len: 12
d_gene: TRBD1
v_gene: TRBV30
j_gene: TRBJ1-2
CDR3aa: CAWSGTGKGYTF
CDR3nt: TGTGCCTGGAGCGGGACAGGGAAAGGCTACACCTTC

abundance: once
len: 16
d_gene: TRBD1
v_gene: TRBV25-1
j_gene: TRBJ1-2
CDR3aa: CASSEAGRTGDYGYTF
CDR3nt: TGTGCCAGCAGTGAAGCTGGTCGGACAGGGGACTATGGCTACACCTTC

abundance: NA
len: 11
d_gene: NA
v_gene: TRBV30
j_gene: TRBJ2-7
CDR3aa: CAWRTGYEQYF
CDR3nt: TGTGCCTGGAGAACCGGATACGAGCAGTACTTC

abundance: few
len: 14
d_gene: NA
v_gene: TRBV27
j_gene: TRBJ1-2
CDR3aa: CASSQGIANYGYTF
CDR3nt: TGTGCCAGCAGTCAAGGGATAGCTAACTATGGCTACACCTTC

abundance: NA
len: 15
d_gene: TRBD2
v_gene: TRBV29-1
j_gene: TRBJ2-3
CDR3aa: CSVVAGAMRTDTQYF
CDR3nt: TGCAGCGTTGTAGCGGGGGCCATGAGAACAGATACGCAGTATTTT

abundance: NA
len: 12
d_gene: NA
v_gene: TRBV6-1
j_gene: TRBJ1-6
CDR3aa: CASRALWSPLHF
CDR3nt: TGTGCCAGCAGGGCCTTATGGTCACCCCTCCACTTT

abundance: NA
len: 14
d_gene: NA
v_gene: TRBV28
j_gene: TRBJ1-3
CDR3aa: CASRTGTSGNTIYF
CDR3nt: TGTGCCAGCAGGACAGGCACCTCTGGAAACACCATATATTTT

abundance: NA
len: 11
d_gene: TRBD1
v_gene: TRBV29-1
j_gene: TRBJ2-7
CDR3aa: CSYRGNHEQYF
CDR3nt: TGCAGCTACAGGGGTAACCACGAGCAGTACTTC

abundance: few
len: 14
d_gene: TRBD1
v_gene: TRBV2
j_gene: TRBJ1-1
CDR3aa: CASTREGQVTEAFF
CDR3nt: TGTGCCAGCACCCGGGAGGGACAGGTTACTGAAGCTTTCTTT

abundance: NA
len: 17
d_gene: NA
v_gene: TRBV2
j_gene: TRBJ1-6
CDR3aa: CASSEHVNYRDNSPLHF
CDR3nt: TGTGCCAGCAGTGAACACGTTAACTACCGGGATAATTCACCCCTCCACTTT

abundance: NA
len: 14
d_gene: NA
v_gene: TRBV12-3/TRBV12-4
j_gene: TRBJ1-2
CDR3aa: CASSPSGGLSGYTF
CDR3nt: TGTGCCAGCAGTCCTAGTGGCGGCCTTTCGGGCTACACCTTC

abundance: NA
len: 14
d_gene: TRBD2
v_gene: TRBV7-3
j_gene: TRBJ2-1
CDR3aa: CASSPGTSEAEQFF
CDR3nt: TGTGCCAGCAGCCCCGGGACTAGCGAGGCTGAGCAGTTCTTC

abundance: NA
len: 15
d_gene: TRBD1
v_gene: TRBV7-2
j_gene: TRBJ2-7
CDR3aa: CASSRSGTVTYEQYF
CDR3nt: TGTGCCAGCAGCCGCTCCGGGACAGTAACCTACGAGCAGTACTTC

abundance: NA
len: 12
d_gene: NA
v_gene: TRBV20-1
j_gene: TRBJ2-7
CDR3aa: CSGRLSSYEQYF
CDR3nt: TGCAGCGGAAGGTTAAGTTCCTACGAGCAGTACTTC

abundance: NA
len: 13
d_gene: NA
v_gene: TRBV30
j_gene: TRBJ2-5
CDR3aa: CAWRGRGRETQYF
CDR3nt: TGTGCCTGGAGAGGCAGGGGAAGAGAGACCCAGTACTTC

abundance: once
len: 13
d_gene: NA
v_gene: TRBV5-6
j_gene: TRBJ1-1
CDR3aa: CASSLVWKAEAFF
CDR3nt: TGTGCCAGCAGCTTGGTGTGGAAAGCGGAAGCTTTCTTT

abundance: few
len: 13
d_gene: NA
v_gene: TRBV28
j_gene: TRBJ1-6
CDR3aa: CASSDRDNSPLHF
CDR3nt: TGTGCCAGCTCTGACCGCGATAATTCACCCCTCCACTTT

abundance: NA
len: 14
d_gene: TRBD1
v_gene: TRBV20-1
j_gene: TRBJ2-3
CDR3aa: CSAVDRGQLDTQYF
CDR3nt: TGCAGTGCTGTTGACAGGGGGCAGTTAGATACGCAGTATTTT

abundance: NA
len: 12
d_gene: NA
v_gene: TRBV24-1
j_gene: TRBJ2-7
CDR3aa: CATGSDDEEQYF
CDR3nt: TGTGCCACGGGTTCAGATGATGAGGAGCAGTACTTC

abundance: few
len: 11
d_gene: NA
v_gene: TRBV20-1
j_gene: TRBJ2-3
CDR3aa: CSAPQSDTQYF
CDR3nt: TGCAGTGCCCCCCAGAGTGATACGCAGTATTTT

abundance: NA
len: 13
d_gene: TRBD1
v_gene: TRBV2
j_gene: TRBJ1-5
CDR3aa: CASNRGSGQPQHF
CDR3nt: TGTGCCAGCAACAGGGGTTCAGGCCAGCCCCAGCATTTT

abundance: NA
len: 15
d_gene: NA
v_gene: TRBV7-9
j_gene: TRBJ1-6
CDR3aa: CASSLLQTENSPLHF
CDR3nt: TGTGCCAGCAGCCTCCTCCAGACAGAAAATTCACCCCTCCACTTT

abundance: NA
len: 16
d_gene: TRBD2
v_gene: TRBV24-1
j_gene: TRBJ2-5
CDR3aa: CATSDPNLAGRETQYF
CDR3nt: TGTGCCACCAGTGACCCTAACCTAGCGGGACGGGAGACCCAGTACTTC

abundance: few
len: 18
d_gene: TRBD1
v_gene: TRBV27
j_gene: TRBJ1-1
CDR3aa: CASSFSPPGQGADTEAFF
CDR3nt: TGTGCCAGCAGTTTCTCTCCTCCGGGACAGGGGGCGGACACTGAAGCTTTCTTT

abundance: NA
len: 12
d_gene: NA
v_gene: TRBV20-1
j_gene: TRBJ1-2
CDR3aa: CSALDYVYGYTF
CDR3nt: TGCAGTGCCCTAGACTATGTCTATGGCTACACCTTC

abundance: few
len: 12
d_gene: TRBD1
v_gene: TRBV28
j_gene: TRBJ1-1
CDR3aa: CASSLGDRDAFF
CDR3nt: TGTGCCAGCAGTTTGGGGGACAGAGACGCTTTCTTT

abundance: once
len: 15
d_gene: NA
v_gene: TRBV5-1
j_gene: TRBJ2-7
CDR3aa: CASSPGGQLAYEQYF
CDR3nt: TGCGCCAGCAGCCCGGGGGGACAGTTGGCCTACGAGCAGTACTTC

abundance: NA
len: 15
d_gene: NA
v_gene: TRBV5-8
j_gene: TRBJ1-5
CDR3aa: CASSFPPQSNQPQHF
CDR3nt: TGTGCCAGCAGCTTTCCCCCGCAGAGCAATCAGCCCCAGCATTTT

abundance: NA
len: 13
d_gene: NA
v_gene: TRBV20-1
j_gene: TRBJ1-5
CDR3aa: CSANRGGGRPQHF
CDR3nt: TGCAGTGCCAACCGGGGGGGAGGAAGGCCCCAGCATTTT

abundance: NA
len: 16
d_gene: NA
v_gene: TRBV20-1
j_gene: TRBJ1-1
CDR3aa: CSARVSGGTGDTEAFF
CDR3nt: TGCAGTGCTAGAGTCTCGGGGGGGACGGGGGACACTGAAGCTTTCTTT

abundance: NA
len: 15
d_gene: NA
v_gene: TRBV28
j_gene: TRBJ1-5
CDR3aa: CASSSFGGGWGPQHF
CDR3nt: TGTGCCAGCAGTTCCTTCGGTGGGGGCTGGGGGCCCCAGCATTTT

abundance: NA
len: 14
d_gene: TRBD1
v_gene: TRBV20-1
j_gene: TRBJ1-1
CDR3aa: CSARSGTGVTEAFF
CDR3nt: TGCAGTGCTAGATCCGGGACAGGGGTAACTGAAGCTTTCTTT

abundance: few
len: 13
d_gene: TRBD2
v_gene: TRBV20-1
j_gene: TRBJ2-3
CDR3aa: CSALLAATDTQYF
CDR3nt: TGCAGTGCTTTACTAGCGGCCACAGATACGCAGTATTTT

abundance: NA
len: 14
d_gene: NA
v_gene: TRBV7-6
j_gene: TRBJ2-3
CDR3aa: CASSKTAGTDTQYF
CDR3nt: TGTGCCAGCAGCAAGACAGCAGGGACAGATACGCAGTATTTT

abundance: NA
len: 13
d_gene: NA
v_gene: TRBV25-1
j_gene: TRBJ1-2
CDR3aa: CASSDHRDYGYTF
CDR3nt: TGTGCCAGCAGTGATCATAGGGACTATGGCTACACCTTC

abundance: NA
len: 15
d_gene: TRBD1
v_gene: TRBV19
j_gene: TRBJ1-1
CDR3aa: CASRTRTGRGTEAFF
CDR3nt: TGTGCCAGTAGGACCCGGACAGGAAGGGGCACTGAAGCTTTCTTT